The 24 T cell receptor beta chains below all came from one sample that was sequenced in a study of blood T cell repertoires in COVID-19. Some clones are missing from TCRdb's copy, which holds only in-frame ones; the method was immunoSEQ multiplex PCR. The table includes some 200,000 clones, roughly 80% detected once. The sample comprised peripheral blood. The receptors derive from a man aged 55 to 70 with COVID-19, enrolled during active disease.

In the case of this clone: Other DNA sequences in this specimen translate into the identical CDR3. The chain joins TRBV10-3 to TRBJ1-1, with TRBD1 identical over 8 bases. CDR3 length equals 15 residues. Germline V lookup: CDR1 ENHRY, CDR2 SYGVKD. V dropped 3 bases and J dropped 4; count of bases not matched to a gene: 7. CDR3 sequence reads: CAISDLGQGGTEAFF. CDR3 DNA: TGTGCCATCAGTGACCTAGGACAGGGAGGCACTGAAGCTTTCTTT.

The V and J genes are TRBV5-5 and TRBJ1-4, with TRBD1 as a possible D gene (5 bases). CDR3 length: 14 residues. Trimming cost V 1 base and J 8 bases, with 12 bases left between them. Germline values: CDR1 SGHKS, CDR2 YYEKEE (reference sequence). The CDR3 nucleotides read TGTGCCAGCAGCTTGCGCGGGGGGTGGGAAAAACTGTTTTTT. This codes for CASSLRGGWEKLFF.

J is TRBJ2-1 and V is TRBV6-6, with a tentative D call TRBD1 (5 bases). Trimming took off 8 bases at V and 0 bases at J, with 11 bases between the two ends. CDR1 is MNHNY and CDR2 is SVGAGI in the germline V gene (reference sequence). The CDR3 has 14 residues. The CDR3 nucleotides read TGTGCCAGCTCAGGGCTGAGCTCCTACAATGAGCAGTTCTTC. It yields the protein CASSGLSSYNEQFF.

The V call is TRBV27, the J call TRBJ1-5; no firm D call. CDR3 length: 15 amino acids. The germline gives CDR1 MNHEY, CDR2 SMNVEV (reference sequence). The V gene lost 5 bases and the J gene lost 0 bases, with 11 bases spanning the gap. The CDR3 reads CASSRTGNSNQPQHF. The DNA of the CDR3 is TGTGCCAGCAGTCGGACGGGGAATAGCAATCAGCCCCAGCATTTT.

This clone was recorded only once. This chain uses TRBV19 with TRBJ2-1; 9 nucleotides match TRBD2. The germline CDR1 and CDR2 sequences are LNHDA and SQIVND (reference sequence). The CDR3 spans 16 residues. J was trimmed by 7 bases and V by 5 bases; bases with no gene match: 12. DNA for the CDR3: TGTGCCAGTAGTGGACTTTGGGGCGGGAGGGATAATGAGCAGTTCTTC. Amino acid sequence: CASSGLWGGRDNEQFF.

V usage is TRBV10-1 and J usage is TRBJ2-7; the D gene is possibly TRBD1 (5 bases). This CDR3 region has 13 residues. V was pared by 1 base and J by 6 bases, with 10 bases between. From germline, CDR1 is WNHNN and CDR2 SYGVQD (reference sequence). The CDR3 here is CASSEFSRAEQYF. The CDR3, as DNA: TGCGCCAGCAGTGAGTTCTCCAGGGCCGAGCAGTACTTC.

The chain links TRBV5-6 to TRBJ2-5; TRBD1 matches 7 bases. The germline gives CDR1 SGHDT, CDR2 YYEEEE. This CDR3 has 14 amino acids. V gave up 4 bases and J gave up 4 bases; unmatched junction bases: 7. The CDR3 loop is CASSIQGLVETQYF. The CDR3 coding sequence is TGTGCCAGCAGCATACAGGGGTTAGTAGAGACCCAGTACTTC.

The chain uses TRBV5-1 and TRBJ2-1; D possibly corresponds to TRBD1 (5 bases). Between the trimmed V and J ends, which lost 3 bases and 12 bases, there was a span of 10 bases. CDR1 is SGHRS, CDR2 YFSETQ, per germline. The CDR3 is made up of 11 amino acids. This CDR3 reads CASSWTTVQFF. The CDR3 DNA is TGCGCCAGCAGCTGGACAACAGTGCAGTTCTTC.

A note on this clone: In the same sample, other DNA sequences code for this CDR3. The chain couples TRBV30 to TRBJ1-3, with a weak D call TRBD1 (6 bases). Trimming pared 0 bases from V and 2 bases from J, leaving 11 bases between. The CDR3 loop spans 15 amino acids. Germline V lookup: CDR1 GTSNPN, CDR2 SVGIG (reference sequence). The CDR3: CAWSVPGGPGNTIYF. In DNA, the CDR3 is TGTGCCTGGAGTGTACCCGGGGGGCCTGGAAACACCATATATTTT. Full variable domain (remainder filled in from reference TRBV30 and TRBJ1-3): SQTIHQWPATLVQPVGSPLSLECTVEGTSNPNLYWYRQAAGRGLQLLFYSVGIGQISSEVPQNLSASRPQDRQFILSSKKLLLSDSGFYLCAWSVPGGPGNTIYFGEGSWLTVV.

This clone was picked up one time. The chain carries TRBV18 and TRBJ2-7; 8 bases fit TRBD1. The CDR3 spans 15 residues. CDR1 KGHSH and CDR2 LQKENI come from the germline V gene. With V trimmed by 6 bases and J by 5 bases, 12 bases remained unmatched. The CDR3 reads CASSLIGTGSNEQYF. The DNA of the CDR3 is TGTGCCAGCTCTTTAATAGGGACAGGTTCGAACGAGCAGTACTTC. Supplemented by reference TRBV18 and TRBJ2-7, the full variable domain reads NAGVMQNPRHLVRRRGQEARLRCSPMKGHSHVYWYRQLPEEGLKFMVYLQKENIIDESGMPKERFSAEFPKEGPSILRIQQVVRGDSAAYFCASSLIGTGSNEQYFGPGTRLTVT.

The CDR3 DNA reads TGTGCCAGCAGCTTGGCTGGCGGTAGCATGGATGGCTACACCTTC. It encodes CASSLAGGSMDGYTF. The rearrangement uses TRBV5-4 and TRBJ1-2, with D unresolved. The CDR3 has 15 residues. The germline gives CDR1 SGHNT, CDR2 YYREEE (reference sequence). Trimming shortened V by 0 bases and J by 6 bases, and 15 bases separated the two germline ends.

The V and J genes are TRBV7-2 and TRBJ2-1, with a weak D call TRBD1 (5 bases). The CDR3 has 16 residues. V gave up 3 bases and J gave up 0 bases, with 12 bases separating them. Germline V lookup: CDR1 SGHTA, CDR2 FQGNSA. For the CDR3, the DNA is TGTGCCAGCAGCTTGAGGACAAGGGGCTCCTACAATGAGCAGTTCTTC. This sequence encodes CASSLRTRGSYNEQFF.

This clone was found once. The chain carries TRBV4-2 and TRBJ1-2; unclear D gene. Trimming left V 0 bases short and J 8 bases short, with 10 bases between. The length of the CDR3 is 13 residues. Germline-derived CDR1 and CDR2 are LGHNA and YNFKEQ. The CDR3 DNA is TGTGCCAGCAGCCAAGATAGAACCGTGGGCTACACCTTC. Its protein is CASSQDRTVGYTF.

This clone was observed once. The genes are TRBV28 and TRBJ2-5, with 11 positions matching TRBD1. This CDR3 has 16 amino acids. V dropped 6 bases and J dropped 5; count of bases not matched to a gene: 11. Germline loops: CDR1 MDHEN, CDR2 SYDVKM. In DNA form, the CDR3 reads TGTGCCAGCAGGCGCTCGGACAGGGGGCTTATGGAGACCCAGTACTTC. Translation gives CASRRSDRGLMETQYF.

V usage is TRBV9 and J usage is TRBJ1-5; 10 bases match TRBD1. With 0 bases clipped from V and 6 bases from J, the junction kept 6 bases outside the gene matches. The length of the CDR3 is 16 residues. Germline CDR1 is SGDLS and CDR2 is YYNGEE. The CDR3 loop reads CASSVVGTGAGQPQHF. The CDR3 nucleotides read TGTGCCAGCAGCGTAGTTGGGACAGGGGCCGGTCAGCCCCAGCATTTT.

The rearrangement uses TRBV6-6 and TRBJ1-5; D uncertain. V lost 7 bases and J lost 7, with 14 bases in between. Per the germline V gene, CDR1 is MNHNY and CDR2 is SVGAGI (reference sequence). CDR3 length equals 13 residues. Written as DNA, the CDR3 is TGTGCCAGCACGAAAAGGGAGAGGCAGCCCCAGCATTTT. Translation gives CASTKRERQPQHF.

This chain links TRBV3-1 (or the pseudogene TRBV3-2) with TRBJ1-2; 7 bases align to TRBD1. CDR3 length equals 13 residues. The V gene end was trimmed by 6 bases and the J gene end by 3 bases; junction bases not matched to a gene: 4. Germline V gives CDR1 LGHDT, CDR2 YNNKEL (reference sequence). CDR3 nucleotide sequence: TGTGCCAGCAGGCCCGACAGGGACTATGGCTACACCTTC. It translates to CASRPDRDYGYTF.

The chain has TRBV2 and TRBJ2-1; 8 bases align to TRBD2. V was clipped by 6 bases and J by 7 bases; unmatched bases: 8. Germline V gene lookup returns CDR1 SNHLY and CDR2 FYNNEI. CDR3 length equals 14 residues. The DNA for the CDR3 is TGTGCCAGCAGGAGGGATGGACTAGCTAATGAGCAGTTCTTC. Encoded protein: CASRRDGLANEQFF.

This clone was recorded once. V is TRBV10-3 and J is TRBJ1-1, with 8 positions matching TRBD1. V shed 10 bases, J shed 3 bases, and the junction held 4 bases outside the gene matches. This CDR3 has 12 residues. CDR1 ENHRY and CDR2 SYGVKD come from the germline V gene. In DNA, the CDR3 is TGTGCCACCGAGGACAGGGACACTGAAGCTTTCTTT. This codes for CATEDRDTEAFF.

The chain recombines TRBV9 with TRBJ2-6; a weak D match, TRBD1 (5 bases). The CDR3 is made up of 11 amino acids. The ends were cut back, 5 bases at V and 13 bases at J, with 10 bases in the middle. Germline V gene data show CDR1 as SGDLS and CDR2 as YYNGEE. The CDR3, as DNA: TGTGCCAGCAGTCCAGGGAAAGTCCTGACTTTC. Translating gives CASSPGKVLTF.

CDR3: CATSRDSAGGLRNTIYF. CDR3 nucleotide sequence: TGTGCCACCAGCAGAGATTCGGCAGGGGGCTTGAGAAACACCATATATTTT. This sequence joins TRBV15 and TRBJ1-3; 8 nucleotides line up with TRBD1. Trimming at V came to 0 bases and at J to 5 bases, leaving 9 bases not matched to a gene. The CDR3 consists of 17 residues. Germline CDR1 LNHNV, CDR2 YYDKDF (reference sequence).

The V and J genes are TRBV5-1 and TRBJ2-7; 11 nucleotides align to TRBD1. In germline, CDR1 is SGHRS, CDR2 YFSETQ. There are 14 residues in the CDR3. The V segment lost 4 bases and the J segment 5 bases; nucleotides outside the gene matches: 5. The CDR3 reads CASSPGQGANEQYF. The CDR3 region has the DNA TGCGCCAGCAGCCCAGGACAGGGGGCGAACGAGCAGTACTTC.

The chain links TRBV19 to TRBJ2-3, with 8 bases aligning to TRBD2. Germline V gene lookup returns CDR1 LNHDA and CDR2 SQIVND (reference sequence). The CDR3 runs 16 residues. The V segment lost 3 bases and the J segment 0 bases; nucleotides outside the gene matches: 5. The CDR3 sequence is CASSIASGSSTDTQYF. In DNA, the CDR3 is TGTGCCAGTAGTATTGCTAGCGGGTCTAGCACAGATACGCAGTATTTT.

This clone was found once. This chain joins TRBV2 and TRBJ1-1; D not certain. The CDR3 totals 14 residues. Germline CDR1 and CDR2: SNHLY and FYNNEI. Trimming shortened V by 6 bases and J by 6 bases, and 17 bases separated the two germline ends. The CDR3 DNA sequence: TGTGCCAGCAGCCTCCGGGATAACCGAGCTGAAGCTTTCTTT. Encoded protein: CASSLRDNRAEAFF.